Following are 28 T cell receptor beta chains from one sample sequenced in a study of blood T cell repertoires in COVID-19. The method was immunoSEQ multiplex PCR; TCRdb's version includes in-frame clones alone and lacks a portion of them. This sample has about 190,000 clones; 80% to 90% occur once, and the top ten carry more than 4.5%. The sequenced sample consisted of peripheral blood. Receptors originate from a woman aged 70-85 years with active or convalescent COVID-19.

This clone was found a few times. The chain has TRBV10-1 and TRBJ2-3; D is possibly TRBD2 (7 bases). This CDR3 comprises 17 residues. Trimming shortened V by 0 bases and J by 3 bases, and 16 bases separated the two germline ends. Germline lookup yields CDR1 WNHNN and CDR2 SYGVQD (reference sequence). This chain's CDR3 is CASSESRGPGLTDTQYF. The CDR3 nucleotides read TGCGCCAGCAGTGAGTCGCGGGGGCCCGGCCTAACAGATACGCAGTATTTT.

This chain links TRBV6-5 with TRBJ1-2; the match to TRBD1 covers 11 bases. Germline V gene sequence: CDR1 MNHEY, CDR2 SVGAGI. The CDR3 is 14 amino acids. Losses at the gene ends were 5 bases for V and 9 bases for J; bases not matched to a gene: 8. DNA for the CDR3: TGTGCCAGCAGTCCGCCGGGACAGGGGGGAAGCTACACCTTC. It specifies CASSPPGQGGSYTF.

V gene TRBV18 combines with J gene TRBJ1-4, with unresolved D. This CDR3 contains 16 residues. Trimming removed 1 base from V and 0 bases from J, with 9 bases in between. Germline lookup yields CDR1 KGHSH and CDR2 LQKENI. This CDR3 is CASSPQSLATNEKLFF. In DNA form, the CDR3 reads TGTGCCAGCTCACCACAGTCACTTGCAACTAATGAAAAACTGTTTTTT.

The chain is built from TRBV30 and TRBJ2-7; 7 bases match TRBD1. CDR1 GTSNPN and CDR2 SVGIG come from the germline V gene (reference sequence). The CDR3 is 15 amino acids. The V and J ends lost 1 base and 2 bases, in that order; junction bases with no gene match: 8. The CDR3 region is CAWSGLRDSPYEQYF. DNA of the CDR3: TGTGCCTGGAGTGGGCTACGGGACAGCCCCTACGAGCAGTACTTC.

The chain uses TRBV4-1 and TRBJ1-3; tentative D call: TRBD1 (6 bases). Germline V gene data show CDR1 as MGHRA and CDR2 as YSYEKL. Trimming cost V 4 bases and J 2 bases, with 15 bases left between them. This CDR3 is built from 16 residues. The CDR3 coding sequence is TGCGCCAGCAGCCGGGGGGGCCTGGTCACTGGAAACACCATATATTTT. It is translated as CASSRGGLVTGNTIYF.

This clone was seen a handful of times. The CDR3 sequence is CASSLAQTGSPLHF. In DNA, the CDR3 is TGCGCCAGCAGCTTGGCCCAGACGGGTTCACCCCTCCACTTT. The V gene is TRBV5-1, the J gene TRBJ1-6; D gene uncertain. The CDR3 has 14 residues. Trimming left V 0 bases short and J 9 bases short, with 10 bases between. CDR1 and CDR2 from the germline V gene are SGHRS and YFSETQ. Full variable domain (outside the CDR3, taken from reference TRBV5-1 and TRBJ1-6): KAGVTQTPRYLIKTRGQQVTLSCSPISGHRSVSWYQQTPGQGLQFLFEYFSETQRNKGNFPGRFSGRQFSNSRSEMNVSTLELGDSALYLCASSLAQTGSPLHFGNGTRLTVT.

The V call is TRBV2, the J call TRBJ2-4; perhaps TRBD2 as D (7 bases). CDR1 and CDR2 from the germline V gene are SNHLY and FYNNEI. CDR3 length: 13 residues. Between the trimmed V and J ends, which lost 1 base and 9 bases, there was a span of 10 bases. The CDR3 DNA follows: TGTGCCAGCAGTGAAGTGGCGGGGGCCATTCAGTACTTC. Translation: CASSEVAGAIQYF.

The rearrangement links TRBV27 to TRBJ2-1; D possibly corresponds to TRBD2 (5 bases). From germline, CDR1 is MNHEY and CDR2 SMNVEV (reference sequence). Trimming removed 3 bases at V and 0 bases at J, with 6 bases between. The CDR3 runs 14 residues. The CDR3 region is CASSLAGSYNEQFF. The CDR3 nucleotides read TGTGCCAGCAGTTTGGCGGGCTCCTACAATGAGCAGTTCTTC.

This chain connects TRBV28 to TRBJ2-5; 9 bases map to TRBD1. In germline, CDR1 is MDHEN, CDR2 SYDVKM. The CDR3 has 16 amino acids. V lost 5 bases to trimming and J lost 6 bases; unmatched junction nucleotides: 13. CDR3 in amino acids: CASSRDPTGGRQTQYF. The CDR3 DNA is TGTGCCAGCAGTCGAGATCCGACAGGGGGAAGACAGACCCAGTACTTC.

This clone was observed at least ten times. The chain has TRBV13 and TRBJ2-7; 9 bases are shared with TRBD2. Germline values: CDR1 PRHDT, CDR2 FYEKMQ (reference sequence). The V gene end was trimmed by 5 bases and the J gene end by 3 bases; junction bases not matched to a gene: 14. The CDR3 has 17 amino acids. The CDR3 nucleotides are TGTGCCAGCAGCGGAACGCCTGGACTAGCGCTAAGCTACGAGCAGTACTTC. Translation: CASSGTPGLALSYEQYF. Full variable domain (outside the CDR3, taken from reference TRBV13 and TRBJ2-7): AAGVIQSPRHLIKEKRETATLKCYPIPRHDTVYWYQQGPGQDPQFLISFYEKMQSDKGSIPDRFSAQQFSDYHSELNMSSLELGDSALYFCASSGTPGLALSYEQYFGPGTRLTVT.

This chain connects TRBV6-6 to TRBJ2-5; 8 nucleotides line up with TRBD1. The germline CDR1 and CDR2 sequences are MNHNY and SVGAGI (reference sequence). V was clipped by 1 base and J by 1 base; unmatched bases: 5. The CDR3 sequence is 16 residues long. The CDR3 loop is CASSYYQGARQETQYF. In DNA, the CDR3 is TGTGCCAGCAGTTACTACCAGGGGGCACGCCAAGAGACCCAGTACTTC.

V is TRBV11-2 and J is TRBJ2-1; a weak D match, TRBD1 (6 bases). The CDR3 has 15 amino acids. Germline V lookup: CDR1 SGHAT, CDR2 FQNNGV. Trimming removed 2 bases from V and 0 bases from J, with 8 bases in between. The CDR3 protein is CASSLIQGSYNEQFF. CDR3 DNA: TGTGCCAGCAGCTTAATACAGGGCTCCTACAATGAGCAGTTCTTC.

The rearrangement joins TRBV24-1 to TRBJ1-2; 8 bases line up with TRBD1. Unmatched junction bases numbered 8, after V lost 4 bases and J lost 8 bases. Germline lookup yields CDR1 KGHDR and CDR2 SFDVKD. The CDR3 extends over 14 amino acids. The CDR3 loop reads CATSDSGQGGGYTF. CDR3 nucleotides: TGTGCCACCAGTGACTCAGGACAGGGTGGAGGCTACACCTTC.

J is TRBJ2-3 and V is TRBV20-1; 7 nucleotides align to TRBD2. CDR1 and CDR2 (germline): DFQATT, SNEGSKA (reference sequence). The CDR3 runs 15 residues. J lost 3 bases, V lost 3 bases, and 9 bases had no gene match. CDR3 sequence (DNA): TGCAGTGCTAGTTGGCGGGAGAGTATGACAGATACGCAGTATTTT. Translation gives CSASWRESMTDTQYF.

The chain links TRBV11-2 to TRBJ2-7, with a possible D match to TRBD1 (5 bases). V lost 0 bases to trimming and J lost 2 bases, with 17 bases between them. The CDR3 extends over 17 amino acids. Germline V gene sequence: CDR1 SGHAT, CDR2 FQNNGV. This CDR3 reads CASSLDWGRPNTYEQYF. Written as DNA, the CDR3 is TGTGCCAGCAGCTTAGATTGGGGCAGGCCTAATACCTACGAGCAGTACTTC.

V usage is TRBV2 and J usage is TRBJ2-3; a possible D gene is TRBD2 (5 bases). This CDR3 contains 14 residues. The ends were cut back, 7 bases at V and 2 bases at J, with 13 bases in the middle. Germline assignment: CDR1 SNHLY and CDR2 FYNNEI. The CDR3 here is CASKIRTVTDTQYF. The DNA for the CDR3 is TGTGCCAGCAAAATCAGGACTGTCACAGATACGCAGTATTTT.

V gene TRBV12-5 combines with J gene TRBJ1-5, with TRBD1 as a possible D gene (6 bases). The CDR3 covers 14 residues. The V end lost 1 base, the J end lost 5 bases, and 9 bases lay between the germline ends. Germline V gene data show CDR1 as LGHNT and CDR2 as FRNRAP. The CDR3, as DNA: TGTGCTAGTGGTTTGGGTTCAGGGGATCAGCCCCAGCATTTT. Amino acid sequence: CASGLGSGDQPQHF.

The CDR3 here is CASSQQGDLSTNEKLFF. The CDR3 region has the DNA TGTGCCAGCTCGCAACAGGGGGATCTTTCAACTAATGAAAAACTGTTTTTT. The chain has TRBV18 and TRBJ1-4; 8 nucleotides agree with TRBD1. The CDR3 totals 17 residues. J gave up 0 bases and V 6 bases, and 9 bases lay outside the gene matches. CDR1 KGHSH and CDR2 LQKENI come from the germline V gene. The whole variable domain, filled in from reference TRBV18 and TRBJ1-4, reads NAGVMQNPRHLVRRRGQEARLRCSPMKGHSHVYWYRQLPEEGLKFMVYLQKENIIDESGMPKERFSAEFPKEGPSILRIQQVVRGDSAAYFCASSQQGDLSTNEKLFFGSGTQLSVL.

V and J are TRBV2 and TRBJ1-5, with D perhaps TRBD1 (6 bases). Germline lookup yields CDR1 SNHLY and CDR2 FYNNEI. This CDR3 is 15 amino acids long. V was shortened by 8 bases and J by 4 bases, with 18 bases between the two germline ends. The DNA for the CDR3 is TGTGCCAGCGGCGCTTTACAGGGAAGAAATCAGCCCCAGCATTTT. Amino acid sequence: CASGALQGRNQPQHF.

The J gene is TRBJ2-1, the V gene TRBV29-1; TRBD1 matches at 10 bases. CDR1 SQVTM and CDR2 ANQGSEA come from the germline V gene. The CDR3 consists of 12 residues. Trimming at V came to 6 bases and at J to 5 bases, leaving 1 base not matched to a gene. The CDR3 is CSVGTGDNEQFF. CDR3 sequence (DNA): TGCAGCGTGGGGACAGGGGACAATGAGCAGTTCTTC.

The rearrangement links TRBV9 to TRBJ2-7, with D possibly TRBD2 on 7 matching bases. CDR1 and CDR2 (germline): SGDLS, YYNGEE. The CDR3 totals 16 residues. V lost 4 bases and J 2 bases, leaving 19 bases between the germline ends. CDR3 sequence: CASSPQMQGRAYEQYF. The CDR3 nucleotides are TGTGCCAGCAGCCCCCAAATGCAGGGGAGGGCCTACGAGCAGTACTTC.

In DNA, the CDR3 is TGCGCCAGCAGTGATTACGACAGGACCCAGCTAAAAGCTTTCTTT. Protein product: CASSDYDRTQLKAFF. The chain joins TRBV10-2 to TRBJ1-1; tentatively, D is TRBD1 (6 bases). This CDR3 spans 15 amino acids. CDR1 WSHSY and CDR2 SAAADI come from the germline V gene. Trimming cost V 3 bases and J 9 bases, with 20 bases left between them.

The V call is TRBV2, the J call TRBJ2-2; perhaps TRBD2 as D (6 bases). Trimming took off 8 bases at V and 6 bases at J, with 19 bases between the two ends. The CDR3 totals 15 residues. CDR1 and CDR2 (germline): SNHLY, FYNNEI. The CDR3: CASSRDGGSAGELFF. The CDR3 DNA follows: TGTGCCAGCTCCAGAGATGGGGGGTCCGCCGGGGAGCTGTTTTTT. Full variable domain (missing parts from reference TRBV2 and TRBJ2-2): EPEVTQTPSHQVTQMGQEVILRCVPISNHLYFYWYRQILGQKVEFLVSFYNNEISEKSEIFDDQFSVERPDGSNFTLKIRSTKLEDSAMYFCASSRDGGSAGELFFGEGSRLTVL.

The rearrangement uses TRBV29-1 and TRBJ2-2; TRBD2 matches 9 bases. The CDR3 consists of 16 residues. V lost 3 bases to trimming and J lost 0 bases; unmatched junction nucleotides: 5. Germline CDR1 SQVTM, CDR2 ANQGSEA. This CDR3 reads CSVDGLAGSNTGELFF. Here the CDR3 DNA reads TGCAGCGTTGACGGCCTAGCGGGGTCGAACACCGGGGAGCTGTTTTTT.

This sequence joins TRBV7-9 and TRBJ1-4, with a weak D call TRBD1 (6 bases). Germline assignment: CDR1 SEHNR and CDR2 FQNEAQ (reference sequence). Trimming removed 4 bases from V and 8 bases from J, with 20 bases in between. The CDR3 sequence is 16 residues long. CDR3 sequence: CASSSNPGVGLEKLFF. Here the CDR3 DNA reads TGTGCCAGCAGCTCGAACCCAGGGGTAGGGCTAGAAAAACTGTTTTTT. Using reference TRBV7-9 and TRBJ1-4 for the parts outside the CDR3, the full variable domain is DTGVSQNPRHKITKRGQNVTFRCDPISEHNRLYWYRQTLGQGPEFLTYFQNEAQLEKSRLLSDRFSAERPKGSFSTLEIQRTEQGDSAMYLCASSSNPGVGLEKLFFGSGTQLSVL.

The genes are TRBV3-1 (or the pseudogene TRBV3-2) and TRBJ2-7; perhaps TRBD2 as D (5 bases). Germline V gives CDR1 LGHDT, CDR2 YNNKEL (reference sequence). V lost 0 bases and J 7 bases, leaving 13 bases between the germline ends. This CDR3 is 14 amino acids long. CDR3 amino acids: CASSQEPSLKEQYF. CDR3 nucleotide sequence: TGTGCCAGCAGCCAAGAACCTAGCCTTAAGGAGCAGTACTTC.

This chain links TRBV2 with TRBJ2-3; TRBD2 aligns across 7 bases. The CDR3 has 12 residues. Germline values: CDR1 SNHLY, CDR2 FYNNEI. The V segment lost 6 bases and the J segment 7 bases; nucleotides outside the gene matches: 4. The CDR3 reads CASSLAAYTQYF. The CDR3, as DNA: TGTGCCAGCAGCCTAGCGGCTTATACGCAGTATTTT.

The rearrangement uses TRBV2 and TRBJ2-1; 10 bases match TRBD2. This CDR3 contains 16 residues. Germline CDR1 reads SNHLY; CDR2 reads FYNNEI. The junction had 11 bases not matched to a gene; V was cut back by 6 bases and J by 6 bases. The CDR3 loop reads CASSRSGRALGNEQFF. CDR3 DNA sequence: TGTGCCAGCAGCCGAAGCGGGAGGGCCTTGGGCAATGAGCAGTTCTTC.